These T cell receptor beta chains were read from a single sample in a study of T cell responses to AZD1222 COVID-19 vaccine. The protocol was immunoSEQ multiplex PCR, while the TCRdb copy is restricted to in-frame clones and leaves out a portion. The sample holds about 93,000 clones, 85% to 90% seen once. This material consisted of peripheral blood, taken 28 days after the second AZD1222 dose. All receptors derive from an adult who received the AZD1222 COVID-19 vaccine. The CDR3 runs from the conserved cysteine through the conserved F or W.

cdr3_aa: CAWRQGVASTDTQYF
cdr3_length: 15
v_call: TRBV30

cdr3_aa: CASRRFMTSEAFF
cdr3_length: 13
v_call: TRBV6-5

cdr3_aa: CASRGGTASSYEQYF
cdr3_length: 15
v_call: TRBV6-5

cdr3_aa: CASSFRGDSGNTIYF
cdr3_length: 15
v_call: TRBV9

cdr3_aa: CAISGDTVNTEAFF
cdr3_length: 14
v_call: TRBV10-3

cdr3_aa: CAIGADREKDEQFF
cdr3_length: 14
v_call: TRBV10-3

cdr3_aa: CATRQTTNEKLFF
cdr3_length: 13
v_call: TRBV19

cdr3_aa: CATSRVGPRDEAFF
cdr3_length: 14
v_call: TRBV15

cdr3_aa: CASSSAVSGPRGETQYF
cdr3_length: 17
v_call: TRBV7-9

cdr3_aa: CAIKEPGPGQGNTEAFF
cdr3_length: 17
v_call: TRBV10-3

cdr3_aa: CASSINQPQHF
cdr3_length: 11
v_call: TRBV12-3/TRBV12-4